Below are 25 T cell receptor beta chains sequenced from a single sample in a study of blood T cell repertoires in COVID-19. Sequenced by immunoSEQ multiplex PCR; TCRdb stores in-frame clones only, minus some. The repertoire holds some 420,000 clones, with 80% to 90% as singletons. Sequencing input: PBMCs or T cells enriched from blood (not recorded which). Receptors were obtained from a young man who had recovered from COVID-19.

This clone appeared many times. This chain links TRBV2 with TRBJ1-6; D remains unclear. This CDR3 has 12 residues. From germline, CDR1 is SNHLY and CDR2 FYNNEI. V lost 1 base, J lost 13 bases, and 8 bases lay in between. Written as DNA, the CDR3 is TGTGCCAGCAGTGAAGTGCCGGAGCCCCTCCACTTT. Translated: CASSEVPEPLHF.

The CDR3 loop reads CAWSLAMNTEAFF. The DNA of the CDR3 is TGTGCCTGGAGTTTGGCCATGAACACTGAAGCTTTCTTT. The chain carries TRBV30 and TRBJ1-1; the D is unclear. The CDR3 covers 13 residues. V lost 2 bases and J 0 bases, leaving 7 bases between the germline ends. CDR1 is GTSNPN, CDR2 SVGIG, per germline (reference sequence).

The chain is built from TRBV28 and TRBJ1-2; D is uncertain. Germline CDR1 and CDR2: MDHEN and SYDVKM. V was clipped by 4 bases and J by 6 bases, with 12 bases between them. The CDR3 sequence is 13 residues long. The CDR3 protein is CASSWQDFNGYTF. The CDR3, as DNA: TGTGCCAGCAGTTGGCAGGACTTTAATGGCTACACCTTC.

This rearrangement joins TRBV19 to TRBJ2-1, with D hard to call. CDR3 length: 15 residues. Looked up from germline, CDR1 is LNHDA and CDR2 is SQIVND (reference sequence). The ends were cut back, 3 bases at V and 0 bases at J, with 9 bases in the middle. DNA for the CDR3: TGTGCCAGTAGTATCAGTGGTAACTCCTACAATGAGCAGTTCTTC. It encodes CASSISGNSYNEQFF.

The chain joins TRBV6-5 to TRBJ2-7; 9 nucleotides match TRBD2. The CDR3 is 14 amino acids. Germline V gene sequence: CDR1 MNHEY, CDR2 SVGAGI. Trimming at V came to 7 bases and at J to 1 base, leaving 5 bases not matched to a gene. CDR3 amino acids: CASMLLAGSYEQYF. CDR3 DNA sequence: TGTGCCAGCATGCTTCTAGCGGGATCCTACGAGCAGTACTTC.

Here the CDR3 DNA reads TGTGCCAGCAGTGTACGCGGGGAACTCTACGAGCAGTACTTC. Translation gives CASSVRGELYEQYF. The chain uses TRBV2 and TRBJ2-7, with D possibly being TRBD2 (6 bases). The germline gives CDR1 SNHLY, CDR2 FYNNEI. V lost 4 bases to trimming and J lost 3 bases, with 13 bases between them. The CDR3 sequence is 14 residues long.

The chain joins TRBV27 to TRBJ2-1, with 11 bases matching TRBD2. CDR3 length equals 16 residues. Losses at the gene ends were 2 bases for V and 9 bases for J; bases not matched to a gene: 9. CDR1 is MNHEY and CDR2 is SMNVEV in the germline V gene (reference sequence). The DNA for the CDR3 is TGTGCCAGCAGTTTAGGCGGTAGCGGGAGGGCGGGTGAGCAGTTCTTC. This gives the protein CASSLGGSGRAGEQFF.

On this clone itself: This CDR3 is also generated by other DNA sequences in the sample. The rearrangement links TRBV6-1 to TRBJ1-3; TRBD1 is a possible D gene (5 bases). Germline V lookup: CDR1 MNHNS, CDR2 SASEGT. CDR3 length equals 14 residues. V was clipped by 2 bases and J by 3 bases, with 8 bases between them. The CDR3 region has the DNA TGTGCCAGCAGTGAACAGGGAAGTGGAAACACCATATATTTT. It yields the protein CASSEQGSGNTIYF.

This chain uses TRBV28 with TRBJ2-7; 8 bases agree with TRBD2. The CDR3 contains 13 residues. V trimming: 4 bases; J trimming: 4 bases; junction bases outside the gene matches: 3. The germline V gene encodes CDR1 MDHEN and CDR2 SYDVKM. DNA for the CDR3: TGTGCCAGCAGTTACATAGCGGGATACGAGCAGTACTTC. Its protein is CASSYIAGYEQYF.

This chain joins TRBV7-2 and TRBJ1-5; a possible D gene is TRBD1 (5 bases). CDR1 is SGHTA, CDR2 FQGNSA, per germline. The germline V and J ends were trimmed by 1 base and 5 bases, with 15 bases remaining between them. The CDR3 is 16 residues long. CDR3 nucleotide sequence: TGTGCCAGCAGCTTAGATTCGGGGGGATCTTATCAGCCCCAGCATTTT. This encodes CASSLDSGGSYQPQHF.

The V call is TRBV7-8, the J call TRBJ2-7; D perhaps matches TRBD1 (5 bases). The CDR3 is 13 amino acids. Trimming took off 8 bases at V and 0 bases at J, with 11 bases between the two ends. Germline V gene data show CDR1 as SGHVS and CDR2 as FQNEAQ. The CDR3: CASGVDSSYEQYF. In nucleotides, the CDR3 is TGTGCCAGCGGGGTAGACAGCTCCTACGAGCAGTACTTC.

The rearrangement joins TRBV3-1 (or the pseudogene TRBV3-2) to TRBJ2-7; D remains unclear. The germline gives CDR1 LGHDT, CDR2 YNNKEL (reference sequence). This CDR3 has 13 residues. The V end was cut by 4 bases, the J end by 6 bases, with 13 bases between. This CDR3 reads CASSPSETGEQYF. The CDR3 coding sequence is TGTGCCAGCAGCCCATCGGAGACTGGCGAGCAGTACTTC.

The chain combines TRBV28 with TRBJ2-7, with a tentative D call TRBD1 (6 bases). Trimming removed 2 bases at V and 0 bases at J, with 14 bases between. Germline V CDR1 and CDR2: MDHEN, SYDVKM. CDR3 size: 16 residues. As DNA, the CDR3 is TGTGCCAGCAGTTTACACCGGGACACGGACTCCTACGAGCAGTACTTC. Its protein product is CASSLHRDTDSYEQYF.

The chain employs TRBV6-1 and TRBJ1-3; D call uncertain. The V end lost 1 base, the J end lost 0 bases, and 7 bases lay between the germline ends. CDR1 and CDR2 from the germline V gene are MNHNS and SASEGT. The CDR3 has 15 residues. The CDR3 loop is CASSEVLSSGNTIYF. The CDR3 bases are TGTGCCAGCAGTGAAGTCCTAAGCTCTGGAAACACCATATATTTT.

This chain links TRBV3-1 (or the pseudogene TRBV3-2) with TRBJ2-7; 12 bases map to TRBD2. The CDR3 covers 15 residues. The germline V gene encodes CDR1 LGHDT and CDR2 YNNKEL (reference sequence). V trimming: 2 bases; J trimming: 5 bases; junction bases outside the gene matches: 4. As DNA, the CDR3 is TGTGCCAGCAGCCAATCTAGCGGGAGGGTTGACGAGCAGTACTTC. It encodes CASSQSSGRVDEQYF.

A single count supports this clone. The chain recombines TRBV19 with TRBJ2-5, with D possibly TRBD2 on 5 matching bases. CDR1 and CDR2 (germline): LNHDA, SQIVND (reference sequence). The CDR3 sequence is 12 residues long. V was cut by 10 bases and J by 4 bases, with 13 bases left in between. CDR3 DNA: TGTGCCACCAATGCACGGGGAGAGACCCAGTACTTC. Translation: CATNARGETQYF. The variable domain in full, completed from reference TRBV19 and TRBJ2-5, reads DGGITQSPKYLFRKEGQNVTLSCEQNLNHDAMYWYRQDPGQGLRLIYYSQIVNDFQKGDIAEGYSVSREKKESFPLTVTSAQKNPTAFYLCATNARGETQYFGPGTRLLVL.

This clone was seen a handful of times. The chain couples TRBV5-1 to TRBJ1-5, with D possibly TRBD1 on 6 matching bases. Germline CDR1 is SGHRS and CDR2 is YFSETQ. The V end was cut by 1 base, the J end by 6 bases, with 11 bases between. CDR3 length equals 14 residues. CDR3 coding DNA: TGCGCCAGCAGCTTGTTGACAGGCTCTCAGCCCCAGCATTTT. Residues: CASSLLTGSQPQHF.

The V gene is TRBV2, the J gene TRBJ1-6, with D possibly TRBD1 on 5 matching bases. The germline V gene encodes CDR1 SNHLY and CDR2 FYNNEI. This CDR3 is built from 13 residues. The V and J ends lost 8 bases and 7 bases respectively, with 12 bases between them. The CDR3 DNA reads TGTGCCAGCCAGACAGTAGAGAATTCACCCCTCCACTTT. Amino acids: CASQTVENSPLHF.

This chain links TRBV2 with TRBJ2-3, with D possibly matching TRBD2 (6 bases). This CDR3 contains 15 residues. V lost 3 bases to trimming and J lost 6 bases, with 16 bases between them. In germline, CDR1 is SNHLY, CDR2 FYNNEI. Here the CDR3 reads CASSDRGMGKDTQYF. CDR3 DNA: TGTGCCAGCAGTGACCGGGGGATGGGCAAGGATACGCAGTATTTT.

This clone turned up a few times. The rearrangement links TRBV18 to TRBJ1-3, with 12 bases fitting TRBD1. The trim removed 1 base at V and 4 bases at J, leaving 11 bases unmatched. CDR3 length: 19 residues. Germline V CDR1 and CDR2: KGHSH, LQKENI. The CDR3 nucleotides read TGTGCCAGCTCACCACAGGCGGATTCCGGGACAGGGGGCGGAAACACCATATATTTT. Protein sequence: CASSPQADSGTGGGNTIYF.

The rearrangement links TRBV5-8 to TRBJ1-1; the D is unclear. The CDR3 is 13 amino acids. CDR1 is SGHTS, CDR2 YDEGEE, per germline. V lost 3 bases to trimming and J lost 10 bases, with 16 bases between them. The CDR3 DNA sequence: TGTGCCAGCAGCTCGAACAATTATCGGGTAGCTTTCTTT. This gives the protein CASSSNNYRVAFF.

The chain joins TRBV19 to TRBJ2-3, with 7 bases fitting TRBD1. The CDR3 covers 15 residues. Germline V gives CDR1 LNHDA, CDR2 SQIVND (reference sequence). With 4 bases clipped from V and 3 bases from J, the junction kept 7 bases outside the gene matches. The CDR3 loop reads CASSTTGVVTDTQYF. CDR3 sequence (DNA): TGTGCCAGTAGTACTACAGGGGTGGTGACAGATACGCAGTATTTT.

This chain joins TRBV13 and TRBJ1-6, with D possibly matching TRBD1 (5 bases). Germline V CDR1 and CDR2: PRHDT, FYEKMQ (reference sequence). The CDR3 covers 16 residues. The V end lost 0 bases, the J end lost 8 bases, and 14 bases lay between the germline ends. In DNA form, the CDR3 reads TGTGCCAGCAGCTTAGGCTGGGGGGACCGAGATTCACCCCTCCACTTT. Protein product: CASSLGWGDRDSPLHF.

CDR3 in amino acids: CASSRRLDPDTQYF. CDR3 nucleotides: TGTGCCAGTAGTAGAAGACTAGACCCAGATACGCAGTATTTT. The chain combines TRBV19 with TRBJ2-3; D is possibly TRBD2 (6 bases). V was shortened by 4 bases and J by 4 bases, with 12 bases between the two germline ends. The CDR3 runs to 14 residues. Germline CDR1 is LNHDA and CDR2 is SQIVND (reference sequence).

This clone has a single count. The rearrangement joins TRBV6-5 to TRBJ2-7, with 7 nucleotides matching TRBD2. This CDR3 has 14 amino acids. V shed 6 bases and J 2 bases; nucleotides not matched to a gene: 7. Germline V lookup: CDR1 MNHEY, CDR2 SVGAGI. The CDR3 protein is CASRGLGGTYEQYF. CDR3 in DNA: TGTGCCAGCAGAGGCCTGGGGGGGACCTACGAGCAGTACTTC.